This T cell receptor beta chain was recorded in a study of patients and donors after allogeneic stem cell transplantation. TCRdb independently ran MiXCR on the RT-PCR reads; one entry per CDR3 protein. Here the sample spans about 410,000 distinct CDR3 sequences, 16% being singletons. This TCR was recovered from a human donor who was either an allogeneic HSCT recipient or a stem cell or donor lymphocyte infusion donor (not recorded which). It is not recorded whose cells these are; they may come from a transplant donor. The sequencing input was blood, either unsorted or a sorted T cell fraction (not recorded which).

The CDR3 spells CASTPPEGMYGYTF. The CDR3, as DNA: TGTGCCAGCACCCCCCCGGAGGGGATGTACGGCTACACCTTC. The chain is built from TRBV12-3 or TRBV12-4 and TRBJ1-2; tentative D call: TRBD1 (5 bases). Trimming shortened V by 7 bases and J by 8 bases, and 20 bases separated the two germline ends. The CDR3 consists of 14 residues.